Included here is one T cell receptor beta chain sequence, with context. The antigen is unknown. Only CD45RO-negative cells positively selected for CCR7 counted as naive CD8 cells, so terminally differentiated effector memory CD45RA+ cells were excluded. Each of the donors was a healthy adult who was HIV-negative and had not had a recent acute infection or vaccination. CDR3 length: 13 amino acids. Germline V CDR1 and CDR2: MGHRA, YSYEKL. The V end lost 4 bases, the J end lost 10 bases, and 16 bases lay between the germline ends. This record belongs to a study of shared clonotypes between healthy human individuals. Whole-study context: CD4 naive and CD4 memory each took three plates per donor, while CD8 naive took two and CD8 memory one.

Notes on the study in general: Clonotypes shared by all four donors outscored non-shared clonotypes in generation probability.

TCRdb's copy holds only in-frame clones and misses some; the assay was immunoSEQ multiplex PCR. The data contain about 2 million clones, approximately 94% of them singletons. Source material: naive CD8+ T cells sorted from blood. V gene TRBV4-1 combines with J gene TRBJ1-1; D is uncertain. This TCR was sampled from a man younger than 35 in good health. The CDR3 loop reads CASSPVGPRAAFF. The CDR3 DNA follows: TGCGCCAGCAGCCCGGTAGGCCCCCGGGCAGCTTTCTTT.